A single sample is the source of the 15 T cell receptor beta chains below, sequenced in a study of T cells in localized non-small cell lung cancer. Method: immunoSEQ multiplex PCR; TCRdb's copy keeps in-frame clones and lacks some. Of roughly 40,000 clones listed, 81% were seen once; the top ten hold around 7.3%. The material sequenced was peripheral blood mononuclear cells, taken before any cancer treatment. The receptors derive from a male donor aged 60 or over with stage II lung adenocarcinoma.

The sample holds a few counts of this clone. V is TRBV19 and J is TRBJ2-2; D is undetermined. The germline gives CDR1 LNHDA, CDR2 SQIVND (reference sequence). V lost 5 bases to trimming and J lost 6 bases, with 4 bases between them. The CDR3 sequence is 11 residues long. CDR3 amino acids: CASSFAGELFF. CDR3 sequence (DNA): TGTGCCAGTAGTTTCGCCGGGGAGCTGTTTTTT.

V is TRBV7-2 and J is TRBJ2-3; 9 bases map to TRBD2. This CDR3 is built from 15 residues. Germline V gene data show CDR1 as SGHTA and CDR2 as FQGNSA. J lost 4 bases, V lost 5 bases, and 7 bases had no gene match. CDR3: CASSLDSGRADTQYF. The CDR3 nucleotides read TGTGCCAGCAGCCTCGATAGCGGGAGAGCAGATACGCAGTATTTT. The variable domain in full, with the rest retrieved from reference TRBV7-2 and TRBJ2-3, is GAGVSQSPSNKVTEKGKDVELRCDPISGHTALYWYRQSLGQGLEFLIYFQGNSAPDKSGLPSDRFSAERTGGSVSTLTIQRTQQEDSAVYLCASSLDSGRADTQYFGPGTRLTVL.

This chain connects TRBV2 to TRBJ2-1; 12 nucleotides agree with TRBD2. The V gene's germline CDR1 is SNHLY and CDR2 FYNNEI. With 5 bases clipped from V and 5 bases from J, the junction kept 13 bases outside the gene matches. The CDR3 totals 18 residues. CDR3 region: CASSPPFLAGGPNNEQFF. The CDR3 nucleotides are TGTGCCAGCAGTCCCCCGTTCCTAGCGGGAGGGCCTAACAATGAGCAGTTCTTC.

This clone was seen a handful of times. The chain carries TRBV28 and TRBJ1-1; 8 positions match TRBD1. Germline-derived CDR1 and CDR2 are MDHEN and SYDVKM. The CDR3 has 16 amino acids. The ends lost 2 bases at V and 4 bases at J; junction bases unmatched: 9. CDR3 bases: TGTGCCAGCAGTTTAGGGCAGGGGGCTTATAGCACTGAAGCTTTCTTT. It yields the protein CASSLGQGAYSTEAFF.

J is TRBJ2-7 and V is TRBV7-2, with 7 bases fitting TRBD2. Germline V CDR1 and CDR2: SGHTA, FQGNSA. The CDR3 contains 15 residues. V gave up 2 bases and J gave up 5 bases; unmatched junction bases: 9. CDR3 in amino acids: CASSLSGRGGHEQYF. As DNA, the CDR3 is TGTGCCAGCAGCTTATCAGGGAGGGGCGGGCACGAGCAGTACTTC.

The chain employs TRBV7-9 and TRBJ2-1; D possibly matches TRBD1 or TRBD2 (5 bases each). Germline CDR1 is SEHNR and CDR2 is FQNEAQ (reference sequence). V gave up 5 bases and J gave up 10 bases, with 18 bases separating them. The CDR3 consists of 14 residues. The CDR3 bases are TGTGCCAGCAGCGACGTTCAGTCTCGGGGCGAGCAGTTCTTC. It encodes CASSDVQSRGEQFF.

The chain links TRBV28 to TRBJ2-4; no clear D gene. The V gene lost 3 bases and the J gene lost 7 bases, with 19 bases spanning the gap. CDR3 length: 16 amino acids. The germline gives CDR1 MDHEN, CDR2 SYDVKM. The CDR3 is CASSFSSFGRNNIQYF. The CDR3 DNA reads TGTGCCAGCAGTTTCTCCAGCTTCGGCCGGAACAACATTCAGTACTTC. The complete variable domain, with remaining parts taken from reference TRBV28 and TRBJ2-4, reads DVKVTQSSRYLVKRTGEKVFLECVQDMDHENMFWYRQDPGLGLRLIYFSYDVKMKEKGDIPEGYSVSREKKERFSLILESASTNQTSMYLCASSFSSFGRNNIQYFGAGTRLSVL.

The V and J genes are TRBV10-3 and TRBJ1-6; the match to TRBD1 covers 7 bases. In germline, CDR1 is ENHRY, CDR2 SYGVKD. V lost 4 bases to trimming and J lost 10 bases; unmatched junction nucleotides: 4. The CDR3 covers 13 residues. The DNA for the CDR3 is TGTGCCATCAGTGGAGACAGGGTATCACCCCTCCACTTT. This codes for CAISGDRVSPLHF.

This clone has a single count. The chain couples TRBV20-1 to TRBJ2-7; D call uncertain. The CDR3 has 11 amino acids. Trimming left V 3 bases short and J 6 bases short, with 9 bases between. Germline loops: CDR1 DFQATT, CDR2 SNEGSKA (reference sequence). CDR3 amino acids: CSASLLPEQYF. For the CDR3, the DNA is TGCAGTGCTAGCCTCCTCCCCGAGCAGTACTTC.

This rearrangement joins TRBV18 to TRBJ1-2; 8 positions agree with TRBD1. Germline CDR1 reads KGHSH; CDR2 reads LQKENI. This CDR3 has 15 amino acids. V was pared by 1 base and J by 4 bases, with 5 bases of the junction left unmatched. Written as DNA, the CDR3 is TGTGCCAGCTCACCACAGGACAGGGAATTCTATGGCTACACCTTC. Its translation: CASSPQDREFYGYTF. Supplemented by reference TRBV18 and TRBJ1-2, the full variable domain reads NAGVMQNPRHLVRRRGQEARLRCSPMKGHSHVYWYRQLPEEGLKFMVYLQKENIIDESGMPKERFSAEFPKEGPSILRIQQVVRGDSAAYFCASSPQDREFYGYTFGSGTRLTVV.

The V gene is TRBV6-5, the J gene TRBJ1-6, with D unclear. The CDR3 is made up of 14 amino acids. V gave up 4 bases and J gave up 5 bases, with 9 bases separating them. In germline, CDR1 is MNHEY, CDR2 SVGAGI. The DNA for the CDR3 is TGTGCCAGCAGTTTGTCGAAGAATAATTCACCCCTCCACTTT. Its translation is CASSLSKNNSPLHF.

V and J are TRBV27 and TRBJ2-2; D possibly corresponds to TRBD1 (6 bases). This CDR3 is 15 amino acids long. Trimming left V 5 bases short and J 5 bases short, with 15 bases between. CDR1 MNHEY and CDR2 SMNVEV come from the germline V gene (reference sequence). In DNA, the CDR3 is TGTGCCAGCAGTACGGGGACATTGGGAACCGGGGAGCTGTTTTTT. Translation gives CASSTGTLGTGELFF.

The rearrangement links TRBV6-6 to TRBJ1-1, with a tentative D call TRBD1 (5 bases). The V and J ends lost 7 bases and 1 base respectively, with 19 bases between them. Germline-derived CDR1 and CDR2 are MNHNY and SVGAGI (reference sequence). There are 16 residues in the CDR3. The CDR3 loop reads CASKPPGDLRNTEAFF. The CDR3 nucleotides read TGTGCCAGCAAGCCGCCGGGGGACCTCAGGAACACTGAAGCTTTCTTT.

This chain connects TRBV6-5 to TRBJ1-2, with a possible D match to TRBD1 (6 bases). The length of the CDR3 is 13 residues. The V gene's germline CDR1 is MNHEY and CDR2 SVGAGI. Trimming took off 6 bases at V and 2 bases at J, with 10 bases between the two ends. The CDR3 spells CASSLTGNYGYTF. The CDR3 nucleotides are TGTGCCAGCAGCCTAACAGGGAACTATGGCTACACCTTC.

The gene calls are TRBV19 and TRBJ1-2, with TRBD1 as a possible D gene (5 bases). Germline V lookup: CDR1 LNHDA, CDR2 SQIVND (reference sequence). Trimming stripped 6 bases from V and 1 base from J, with 15 bases between. The CDR3 runs to 15 residues. The CDR3 protein is CASSNVGTGNYGYTF. The CDR3 DNA reads as TGTGCCAGTAGCAATGTTGGGACGGGTAACTATGGCTACACCTTC. Supplemented by reference TRBV19 and TRBJ1-2, the full variable domain reads DGGITQSPKYLFRKEGQNVTLSCEQNLNHDAMYWYRQDPGQGLRLIYYSQIVNDFQKGDIAEGYSVSREKKESFPLTVTSAQKNPTAFYLCASSNVGTGNYGYTFGSGTRLTVV.